This T cell receptor (beta chain) was sequenced in a study of T cell repertoires in cytomegalovirus infection. For the study at large: It was the public TCR beta signatures that indicated both CMV infection and matching HLA type.

This clonotype was detected a few times. Its cognate antigen is unknown. Per the germline V gene, CDR1 is SGHNT and CDR2 is YENEEA. V lost 0 bases and J 6 bases, leaving 9 bases between the germline ends. CDR3 size: 13 residues. Findings and limits, study-wide: Frequencies of public TCR beta families were cumulated, and this identified carriers of CMV plus the relevant HLA.

TCRdb reprocessed the reads via MiXCR and lists one record per CDR3 protein. The table has some 700,000 distinct CDR3 sequences, 35% to 40% seen once. The clonotype was recovered from a human donor in good health (CMV status not recorded). Some clones in this sample may be carry-over from other donors' samples. The gene calls are TRBV11-3 and TRBJ2-7, with a tentative D call TRBD2 (5 bases). Specimen: PBMCs. The CDR3 sequence: CASSLDLGSEQYF. DNA for the CDR3: TGTGCCAGCAGCTTAGATCTTGGGAGCGAGCAGTACTTC.